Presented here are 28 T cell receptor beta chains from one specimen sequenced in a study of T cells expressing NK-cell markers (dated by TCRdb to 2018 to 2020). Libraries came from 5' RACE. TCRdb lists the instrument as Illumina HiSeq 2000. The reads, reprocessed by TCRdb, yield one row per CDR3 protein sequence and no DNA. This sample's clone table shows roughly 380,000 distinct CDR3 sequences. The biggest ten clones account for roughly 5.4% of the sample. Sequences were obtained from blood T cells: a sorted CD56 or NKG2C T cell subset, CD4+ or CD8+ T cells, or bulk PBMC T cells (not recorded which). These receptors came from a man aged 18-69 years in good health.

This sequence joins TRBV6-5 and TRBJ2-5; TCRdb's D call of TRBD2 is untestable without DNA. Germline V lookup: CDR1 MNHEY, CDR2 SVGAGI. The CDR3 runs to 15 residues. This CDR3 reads CASSYRASGDGTQYF.

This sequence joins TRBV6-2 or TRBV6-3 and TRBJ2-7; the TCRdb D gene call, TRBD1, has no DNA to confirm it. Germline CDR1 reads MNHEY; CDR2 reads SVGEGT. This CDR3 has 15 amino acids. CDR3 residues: CASSDPGGRLHEQYF.

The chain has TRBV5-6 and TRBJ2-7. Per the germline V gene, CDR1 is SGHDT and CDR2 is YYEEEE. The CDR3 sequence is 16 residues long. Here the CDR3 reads CASSLAAASNSYEQYF.

The CDR3 here is CASRHHVRQGKLAFF. V and J are TRBV12-3 or TRBV12-4 and TRBJ1-1; TCRdb selects TRBD1, and the lack of DNA leaves this call unchecked. This CDR3 contains 15 residues.

CDR3 protein: CASSGRDSYGYTF. This sequence joins TRBV5-1 and TRBJ1-2; TCRdb lists TRBD1, though no DNA is available to test this call. This CDR3 has 13 amino acids. Germline loops: CDR1 SGHRS, CDR2 YFSETQ.

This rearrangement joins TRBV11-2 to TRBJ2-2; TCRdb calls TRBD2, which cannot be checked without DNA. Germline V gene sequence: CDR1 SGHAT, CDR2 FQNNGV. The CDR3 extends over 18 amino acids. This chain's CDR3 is CASSLWSTASGVTGELFF. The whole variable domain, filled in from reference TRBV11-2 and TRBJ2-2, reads EAGVAQSPRYKIIEKRQSVAFWCNPISGHATLYWYQQILGQGPKLLIQFQNNGVVDDSQLPKDRFSAERLKGVDSTLKIQPAKLEDSAVYLCASSLWSTASGVTGELFFGEGSRLTVL.

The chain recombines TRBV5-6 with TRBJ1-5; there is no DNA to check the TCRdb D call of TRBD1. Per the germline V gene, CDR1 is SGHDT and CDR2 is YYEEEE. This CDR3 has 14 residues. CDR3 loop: CASSLEGGRQPQHF.

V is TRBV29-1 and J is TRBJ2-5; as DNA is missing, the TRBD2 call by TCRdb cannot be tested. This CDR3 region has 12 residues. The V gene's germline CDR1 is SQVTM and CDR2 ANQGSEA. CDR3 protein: CSGLAEWETQYF. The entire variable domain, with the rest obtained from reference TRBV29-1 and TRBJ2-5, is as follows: SAVISQKPSRDICQRGTSLTIQCQVDSQVTMMFWYRQQPGQSLTLIATANQGSEATYESGFVIDKFPISRPNLTFSTLTVSNMSPEDSSIYLCSGLAEWETQYFGPGTRLLVL.

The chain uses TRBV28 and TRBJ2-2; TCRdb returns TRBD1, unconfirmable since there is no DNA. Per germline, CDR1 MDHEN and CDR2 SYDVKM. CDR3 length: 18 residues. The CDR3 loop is CASSPGGSTHSNTGELFF. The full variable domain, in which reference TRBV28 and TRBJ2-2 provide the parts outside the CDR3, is DVKVTQSSRYLVKRTGEKVFLECVQDMDHENMFWYRQDPGLGLRLIYFSYDVKMKEKGDIPEGYSVSREKKERFSLILESASTNQTSMYLCASSPGGSTHSNTGELFFGEGSRLTVL.

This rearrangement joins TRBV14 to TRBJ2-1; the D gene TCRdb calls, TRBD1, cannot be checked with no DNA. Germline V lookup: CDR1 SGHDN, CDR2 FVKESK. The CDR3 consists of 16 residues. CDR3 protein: CASSPPRGSGYNEQFF.

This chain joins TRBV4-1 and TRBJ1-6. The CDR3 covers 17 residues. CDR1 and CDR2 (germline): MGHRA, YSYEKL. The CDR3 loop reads CASSQDITSSYNSPLHF.

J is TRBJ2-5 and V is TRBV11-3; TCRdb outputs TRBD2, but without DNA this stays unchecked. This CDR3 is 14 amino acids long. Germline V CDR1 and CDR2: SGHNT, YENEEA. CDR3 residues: CASSPRGDVETQYF. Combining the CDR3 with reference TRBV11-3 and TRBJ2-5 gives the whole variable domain EAGVVQSPRYKIIEKKQPVAFWCNPISGHNTLYWYLQNLGQGPELLIRYENEEAVDDSQLPKDRFSAERLKGVDSTLKIQPAELGDSAVYLCASSPRGDVETQYFGPGTRLLVL.

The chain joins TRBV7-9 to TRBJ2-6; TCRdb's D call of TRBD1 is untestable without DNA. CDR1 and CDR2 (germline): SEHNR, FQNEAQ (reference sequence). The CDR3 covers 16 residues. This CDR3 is CASSWGSGSGANVLTF.

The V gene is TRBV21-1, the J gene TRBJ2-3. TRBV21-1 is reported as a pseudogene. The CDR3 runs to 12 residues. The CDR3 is CASIGCTDTQYF.

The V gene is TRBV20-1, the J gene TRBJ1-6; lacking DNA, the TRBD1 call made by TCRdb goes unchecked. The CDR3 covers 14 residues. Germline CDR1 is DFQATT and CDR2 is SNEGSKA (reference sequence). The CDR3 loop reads CSASPDKNNSPLHF.

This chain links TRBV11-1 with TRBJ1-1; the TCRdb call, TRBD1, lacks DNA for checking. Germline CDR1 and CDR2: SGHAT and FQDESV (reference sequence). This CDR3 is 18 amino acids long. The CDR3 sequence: CASSLALMGQGAGTEAFF.

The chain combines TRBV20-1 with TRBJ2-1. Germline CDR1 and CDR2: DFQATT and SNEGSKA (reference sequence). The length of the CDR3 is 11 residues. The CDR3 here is CSARTHSEQFF.

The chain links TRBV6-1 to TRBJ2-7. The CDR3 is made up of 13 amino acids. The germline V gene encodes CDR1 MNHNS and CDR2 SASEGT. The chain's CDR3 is CASIGYRHYEQYF.

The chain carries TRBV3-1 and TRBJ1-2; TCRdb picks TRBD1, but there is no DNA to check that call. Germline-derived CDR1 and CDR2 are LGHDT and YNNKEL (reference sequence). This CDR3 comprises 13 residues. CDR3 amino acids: CASSQDRVGGYTF.

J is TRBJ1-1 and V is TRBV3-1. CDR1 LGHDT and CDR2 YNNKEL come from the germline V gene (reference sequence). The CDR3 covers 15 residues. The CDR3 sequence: CASRQTDRRNTEAFF.

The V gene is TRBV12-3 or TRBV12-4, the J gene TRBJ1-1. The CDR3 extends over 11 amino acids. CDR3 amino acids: CASSSQAEAFF.

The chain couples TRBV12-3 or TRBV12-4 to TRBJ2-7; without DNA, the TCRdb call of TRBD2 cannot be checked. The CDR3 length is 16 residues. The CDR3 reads CASSSRGLPPWGEQYF.

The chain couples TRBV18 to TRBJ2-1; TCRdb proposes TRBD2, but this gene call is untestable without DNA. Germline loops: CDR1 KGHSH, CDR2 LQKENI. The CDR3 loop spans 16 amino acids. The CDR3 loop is CASSPAGLAAHNEQFF.

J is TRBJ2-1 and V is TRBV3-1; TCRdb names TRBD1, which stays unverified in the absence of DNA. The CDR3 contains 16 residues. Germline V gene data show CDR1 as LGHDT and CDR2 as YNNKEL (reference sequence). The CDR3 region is CASSLRYRASYNEQFF.

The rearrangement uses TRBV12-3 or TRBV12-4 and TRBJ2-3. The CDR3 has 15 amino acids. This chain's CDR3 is CASSQTPPGTDTQYF.

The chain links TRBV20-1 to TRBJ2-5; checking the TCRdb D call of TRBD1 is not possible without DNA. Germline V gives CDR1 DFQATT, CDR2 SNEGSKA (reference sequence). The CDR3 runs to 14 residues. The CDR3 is CSAPFGTGQETQYF.

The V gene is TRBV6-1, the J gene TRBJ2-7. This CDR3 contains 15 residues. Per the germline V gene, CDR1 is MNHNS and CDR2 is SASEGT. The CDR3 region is CASSPVSGGPYEQYF.

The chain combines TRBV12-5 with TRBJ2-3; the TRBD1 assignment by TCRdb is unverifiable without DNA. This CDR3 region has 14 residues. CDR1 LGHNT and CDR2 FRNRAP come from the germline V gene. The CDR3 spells CASAHRRSQATQYF.